These 17 T cell receptor beta chains were all obtained from the same sample, sequenced in a study of cytomegalovirus exposure and HLA in healthy donors. PCR was performed using 60 Vbeta and 13 Jbeta primers. The repertoire was sequenced with immunoSEQ multiplex PCR; TCRdb's copy has only in-frame clones and lacks some. The sample holds around 120,000 clones, 80% seen once. Sequencing was performed on PBMCs. Source of these receptors: a female donor in good health and CMV-seropositive.

The rearrangement links TRBV5-1 to TRBJ1-2, with D possibly TRBD1 on 6 matching bases. Per germline, CDR1 SGHRS and CDR2 YFSETQ. V was clipped by 4 bases and J by 5 bases, with 15 bases between them. The CDR3 totals 14 residues. The CDR3 sequence: CASSPRGGDYGYTF. CDR3 DNA: TGCGCCAGCAGCCCGAGGGGGGGAGATTATGGCTACACCTTC.

This chain joins TRBV10-3 and TRBJ1-2; D uncertain. Germline values: CDR1 ENHRY, CDR2 SYGVKD. This CDR3 is built from 13 residues. The V and J ends lost 0 bases and 4 bases respectively, with 6 bases between them. CDR3 protein: CAISESTIYGYTF. Written as DNA, the CDR3 is TGTGCCATCAGTGAGTCCACAATCTATGGCTACACCTTC.

There are a few counts of this clone. This chain joins TRBV7-9 and TRBJ2-3; the match to TRBD1 covers 8 bases. The CDR3 covers 17 residues. Trimming cost V 0 bases and J 1 base; bases outside gene matches: 6. Germline CDR1 reads SEHNR; CDR2 reads FQNEAQ (reference sequence). The CDR3 sequence: CASSLAPGGYGTDTQYF. In nucleotides, the CDR3 is TGTGCCAGCAGCTTAGCGCCAGGGGGCTATGGCACAGATACGCAGTATTTT.

This chain uses TRBV11-3 with TRBJ2-7, with 7 bases lining up with TRBD1. CDR1 SGHNT and CDR2 YENEEA come from the germline V gene. The CDR3 length is 14 residues. V was pared by 3 bases and J by 1 base, with 3 bases of the junction left unmatched. The CDR3 loop reads CASSLTGNSYEQYF. The CDR3 DNA reads as TGTGCCAGCAGCTTGACAGGGAATTCCTACGAGCAGTACTTC.

The rearrangement joins TRBV7-9 to TRBJ1-3; 9 bases align to TRBD1. Germline V CDR1 and CDR2: SEHNR, FQNEAQ (reference sequence). The V and J ends lost 2 bases and 4 bases, in that order; junction bases with no gene match: 3. This CDR3 has 15 residues. CDR3 sequence reads: CASSLLQGAGNTIYF. The CDR3, as DNA: TGTGCCAGCAGCTTATTACAGGGGGCAGGAAACACCATATATTTT.

The chain has TRBV4-2 and TRBJ1-1; 7 bases are shared with TRBD1. The CDR3 is 13 amino acids. V shed 2 bases and J 5 bases; nucleotides not matched to a gene: 2. Germline CDR1 and CDR2: LGHNA and YNFKEQ. CDR3 region: CASSQTGQTEAFF. CDR3 coding DNA: TGTGCCAGCAGCCAAACGGGACAGACTGAAGCTTTCTTT.

The rearrangement links TRBV6-1 to TRBJ1-4; D may be TRBD1 (5 bases). V was clipped by 2 bases and J by 11 bases, with 18 bases between them. This CDR3 has 15 amino acids. CDR1 and CDR2 from the germline V gene are MNHNS and SASEGT. The CDR3 sequence is CASSENGRALGKLFF. The DNA of the CDR3 is TGTGCCAGCAGTGAAAACGGCAGGGCCTTGGGGAAACTGTTTTTT.

The V and J genes are TRBV28 and TRBJ1-2; D is possibly TRBD1 (5 bases). The V and J ends lost 3 bases and 7 bases respectively, with 12 bases between them. The germline V gene encodes CDR1 MDHEN and CDR2 SYDVKM. The CDR3 totals 13 residues. The CDR3 loop reads CASSLGTWSGYTF. CDR3 sequence (DNA): TGTGCCAGCAGTTTGGGGACTTGGTCTGGCTACACCTTC.

This clone was seen more than once but under ten times. The chain links TRBV28 to TRBJ1-1; D call uncertain. The ends were cut back, 4 bases at V and 5 bases at J, with 11 bases in the middle. Germline V gene data show CDR1 as MDHEN and CDR2 as SYDVKM. This CDR3 spans 13 amino acids. The CDR3 DNA follows: TGTGCCAGCAGTTACGGGATGGGGACTGAAGCTTTCTTT. Its protein is CASSYGMGTEAFF.

The chain uses TRBV5-1 and TRBJ2-2, with 10 bases that match TRBD1. This CDR3 comprises 15 residues. CDR1 is SGHRS and CDR2 is YFSETQ in the germline V gene. Trimming took 4 bases from V and 5 from J; bases not matched to a gene: 5. DNA for the CDR3: TGCGCCAGCAGCGTCCCGGGACAGGGGACCGGGGAGCTGTTTTTT. It translates to CASSVPGQGTGELFF.

The V call is TRBV2, the J call TRBJ1-5, with 7 bases identical to TRBD1. CDR3 length equals 15 residues. CDR1 is SNHLY, CDR2 FYNNEI, per germline. With 3 bases clipped from V and 7 bases from J, the junction kept 9 bases outside the gene matches. This CDR3 reads CASSDGQAIGQPQHF. The CDR3 region has the DNA TGTGCCAGCAGTGACGGACAGGCCATAGGACAGCCCCAGCATTTT.

This chain links TRBV15 with TRBJ1-4, with 7 bases lining up with TRBD1. The ends lost 1 base at V and 2 bases at J; junction bases unmatched: 4. Germline V gene data show CDR1 as LNHNV and CDR2 as YYDKDF (reference sequence). The CDR3 has 16 residues. The CDR3 nucleotides are TGTGCCACCAGCAGAGGCTCAGGGGGGACTAATGAAAAACTGTTTTTT. As protein: CATSRGSGGTNEKLFF.

The J gene is TRBJ1-4, the V gene TRBV7-9; TRBD1 matches 7 bases. Germline V gene sequence: CDR1 SEHNR, CDR2 FQNEAQ (reference sequence). The CDR3 has 14 residues. V shed 5 bases, J shed 5 bases, and the junction held 5 bases outside the gene matches. The CDR3 nucleotides read TGTGCCAGCAGCCCGGGACAGCGAAATGAAAAACTGTTTTTT. Translation: CASSPGQRNEKLFF. The complete variable domain, with remaining parts taken from reference TRBV7-9 and TRBJ1-4, reads DTGVSQNPRHKITKRGQNVTFRCDPISEHNRLYWYRQTLGQGPEFLTYFQNEAQLEKSRLLSDRFSAERPKGSFSTLEIQRTEQGDSAMYLCASSPGQRNEKLFFGSGTQLSVL.

The chain joins TRBV5-4 to TRBJ2-2; no definite D call. Trimming pared 2 bases from V and 0 bases from J, leaving 11 bases between. CDR3 length equals 16 residues. Germline CDR1 reads SGHNT; CDR2 reads YYREEE (reference sequence). CDR3 region: CASSLWSTANTGELFF. The CDR3 DNA is TGTGCCAGCAGCTTATGGAGTACCGCGAACACCGGGGAGCTGTTTTTT.

CDR3 sequence (DNA): TGTGCCAGTAGAATCGGGGGGGGGCCCACAGATACGCAGTATTTT. The encoded protein is CASRIGGGPTDTQYF. The rearrangement links TRBV19 to TRBJ2-3, with 8 nucleotides matching TRBD2. In germline, CDR1 is LNHDA, CDR2 SQIVND (reference sequence). Trimming cost V 6 bases and J 2 bases; bases outside gene matches: 7. The CDR3 is 15 residues long.

V gene TRBV28 combines with J gene TRBJ1-4, with a tentative D call TRBD1 (6 bases). The V gene lost 4 bases and the J gene lost 0 bases, with 9 bases spanning the gap. The length of the CDR3 is 15 residues. Germline V gives CDR1 MDHEN, CDR2 SYDVKM. This chain's CDR3 is CASSSGAATNEKLFF. CDR3 bases: TGTGCCAGCAGTTCAGGGGCCGCAACTAATGAAAAACTGTTTTTT.

This chain connects TRBV5-1 to TRBJ2-7; maybe TRBD1 (5 bases). V was trimmed by 4 bases and J by 0 bases, leaving 11 bases between them. This CDR3 contains 14 residues. CDR1 and CDR2 from the germline V gene are SGHRS and YFSETQ. The CDR3 sequence: CASSGQGVSYEQYF. For the CDR3, the DNA is TGCGCCAGCAGCGGTCAGGGCGTCTCCTACGAGCAGTACTTC.